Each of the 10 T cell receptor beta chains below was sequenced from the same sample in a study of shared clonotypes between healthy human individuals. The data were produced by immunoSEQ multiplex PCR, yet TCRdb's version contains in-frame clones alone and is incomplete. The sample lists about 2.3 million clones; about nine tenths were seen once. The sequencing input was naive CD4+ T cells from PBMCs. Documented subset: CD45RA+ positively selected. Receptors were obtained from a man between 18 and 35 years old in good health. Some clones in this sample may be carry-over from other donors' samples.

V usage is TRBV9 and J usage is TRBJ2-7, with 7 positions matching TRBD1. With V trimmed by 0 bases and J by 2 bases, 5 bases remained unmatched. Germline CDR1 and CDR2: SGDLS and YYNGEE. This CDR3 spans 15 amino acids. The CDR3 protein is CASSVGIGGTYEQYF. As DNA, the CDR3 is TGTGCCAGCAGCGTAGGCATAGGGGGCACCTACGAGCAGTACTTC.

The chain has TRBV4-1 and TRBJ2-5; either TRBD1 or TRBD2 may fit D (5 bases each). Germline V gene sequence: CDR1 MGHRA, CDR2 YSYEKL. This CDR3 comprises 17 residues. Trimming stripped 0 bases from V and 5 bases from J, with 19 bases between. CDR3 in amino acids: CASSQDVYRGVWETQYF. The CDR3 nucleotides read TGCGCCAGCAGCCAAGACGTATACAGAGGGGTGTGGGAGACCCAGTACTTC.

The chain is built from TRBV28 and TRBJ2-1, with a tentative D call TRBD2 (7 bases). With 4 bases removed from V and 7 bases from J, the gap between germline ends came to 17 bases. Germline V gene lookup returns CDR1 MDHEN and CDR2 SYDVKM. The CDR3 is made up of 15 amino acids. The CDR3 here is CASSSQGRGVNEQFF. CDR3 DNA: TGTGCCAGCAGTTCCCAGGGGAGGGGCGTGAATGAGCAGTTCTTC. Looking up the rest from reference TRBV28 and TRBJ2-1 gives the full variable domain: DVKVTQSSRYLVKRTGEKVFLECVQDMDHENMFWYRQDPGLGLRLIYFSYDVKMKEKGDIPEGYSVSREKKERFSLILESASTNQTSMYLCASSSQGRGVNEQFFGPGTRLTVL.

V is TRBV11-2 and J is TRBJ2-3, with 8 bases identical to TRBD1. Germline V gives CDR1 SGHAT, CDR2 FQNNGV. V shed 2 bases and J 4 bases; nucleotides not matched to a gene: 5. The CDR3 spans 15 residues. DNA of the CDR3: TGTGCCAGCAGCTTACAGGGGGCGATCCCAGATACGCAGTATTTT. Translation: CASSLQGAIPDTQYF.

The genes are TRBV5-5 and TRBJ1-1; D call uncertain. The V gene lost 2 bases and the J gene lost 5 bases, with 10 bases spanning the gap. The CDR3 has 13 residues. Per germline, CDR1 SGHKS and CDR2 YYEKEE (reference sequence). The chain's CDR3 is CASSFGVWTEAFF. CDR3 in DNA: TGTGCCAGCAGCTTTGGGGTTTGGACTGAAGCTTTCTTT.

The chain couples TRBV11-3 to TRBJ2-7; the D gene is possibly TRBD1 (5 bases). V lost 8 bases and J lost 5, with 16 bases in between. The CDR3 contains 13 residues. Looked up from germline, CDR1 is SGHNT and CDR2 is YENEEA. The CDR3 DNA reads TGTGCCAGCCTTCAGGGTGCATCCCACGAGCAGTACTTC. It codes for CASLQGASHEQYF.

The CDR3 region is CASSLSRGQAEETQYF. DNA of the CDR3: TGTGCCAGCAGTTTATCACGAGGGCAAGCCGAAGAGACCCAGTACTTC. The chain has TRBV28 and TRBJ2-5; TRBD2 is a possible D gene (5 bases). Trimming took 1 base from V and 3 from J, leaving 15 bases between them. The CDR3 runs 16 residues. Germline lookup yields CDR1 MDHEN and CDR2 SYDVKM. Complete variable domain (other parts from reference TRBV28 and TRBJ2-5): DVKVTQSSRYLVKRTGEKVFLECVQDMDHENMFWYRQDPGLGLRLIYFSYDVKMKEKGDIPEGYSVSREKKERFSLILESASTNQTSMYLCASSLSRGQAEETQYFGPGTRLLVL.

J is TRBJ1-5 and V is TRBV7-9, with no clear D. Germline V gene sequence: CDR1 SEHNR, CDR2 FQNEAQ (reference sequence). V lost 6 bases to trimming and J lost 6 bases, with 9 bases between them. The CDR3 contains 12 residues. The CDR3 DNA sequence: TGTGCCAGCAGTGAGTCGGGTCAGCCCCAGCATTTT. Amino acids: CASSESGQPQHF. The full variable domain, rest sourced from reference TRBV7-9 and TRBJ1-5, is DTGVSQNPRHKITKRGQNVTFRCDPISEHNRLYWYRQTLGQGPEFLTYFQNEAQLEKSRLLSDRFSAERPKGSFSTLEIQRTEQGDSAMYLCASSESGQPQHFGDGTRLSIL.

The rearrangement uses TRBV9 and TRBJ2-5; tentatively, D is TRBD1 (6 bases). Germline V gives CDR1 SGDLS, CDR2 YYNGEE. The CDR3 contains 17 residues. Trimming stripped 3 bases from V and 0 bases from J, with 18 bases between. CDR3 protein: CASSGKGTNVDQETQYF. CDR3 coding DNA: TGTGCCAGCAGCGGAAAAGGGACAAACGTTGACCAAGAGACCCAGTACTTC.

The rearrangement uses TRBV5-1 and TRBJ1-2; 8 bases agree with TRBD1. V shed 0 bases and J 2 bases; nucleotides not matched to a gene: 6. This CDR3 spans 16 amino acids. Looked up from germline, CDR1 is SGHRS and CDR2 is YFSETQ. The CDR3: CASSLALTGANYGYTF. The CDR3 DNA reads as TGCGCCAGCAGCTTGGCCTTGACAGGGGCCAACTATGGCTACACCTTC.